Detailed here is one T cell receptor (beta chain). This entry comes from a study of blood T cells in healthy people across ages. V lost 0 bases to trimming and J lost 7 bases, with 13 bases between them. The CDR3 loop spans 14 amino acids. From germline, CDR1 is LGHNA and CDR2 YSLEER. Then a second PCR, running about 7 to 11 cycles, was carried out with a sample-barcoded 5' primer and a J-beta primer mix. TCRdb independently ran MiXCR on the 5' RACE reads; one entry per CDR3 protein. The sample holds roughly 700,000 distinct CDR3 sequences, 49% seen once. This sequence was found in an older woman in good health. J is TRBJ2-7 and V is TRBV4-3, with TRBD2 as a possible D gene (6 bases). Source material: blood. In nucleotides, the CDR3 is TGCGCCAGCAGCCAAGAGGCGGGACGGGGGGAGCAGTACTTC. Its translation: CASSQEAGRGEQYF.